Presented here are 30 T cell receptor beta chains from one specimen sequenced in a study of cytomegalovirus exposure and HLA in healthy donors (TCRdb year 2017). The library was prepared using the immunoSEQ multiplex PCR assay. The multiplex PCR relied on a mix of 60 forward primers for TCR Vbeta segments and 13 reverse primers for TCR Jbeta segments. The table comes from immuneACCESS by way of TCRdb, which keeps in-frame sequences with V and J called. Part of the clones is missing from these tables; in studies checked, under half for an unresolved V gene and the rest for unknown reasons. This specimen's table enumerates 96,000 or so clones. The ten largest make up 4.5% to 6.5% of the sample. The sample comprised PBMCs. The source is a girl under 18 in good health and CMV-seropositive.

This sequence joins TRBV5-1 and TRBJ1-2, with a possible D match to TRBD1 (6 bases). The CDR3 length is 15 residues. Between the trimmed V and J ends, which lost 4 bases and 8 bases, there was a span of 21 bases. CDR1 SGHRS and CDR2 YFSETQ come from the germline V gene. The CDR3 region has the DNA TGCGCCAGCAGCCCATACGGGGAAGGGGGTTACGGCTACACCTTC. Translation: CASSPYGEGGYGYTF.

This chain uses TRBV10-3 with TRBJ2-7, with 8 positions matching TRBD2. V shed 11 bases and J 3 bases; nucleotides not matched to a gene: 12. The CDR3 spans 14 residues. Germline CDR1 reads ENHRY; CDR2 reads SYGVKD. The CDR3: CASIVRGGSYEQYV. DNA for the CDR3: TGTGCCTCCATCGTCCGCGGGGGGAGCTACGAGCAGTACGTC.

CDR3 protein: CAISESTGGQGYTF. In DNA form, the CDR3 reads TGTGCCATCAGTGAGTCAACCGGGGGGCAGGGCTACACCTTC. This rearrangement joins TRBV10-3 to TRBJ1-2; possible D gene TRBD1, 6 bases. The CDR3 has 14 amino acids. From germline, CDR1 is ENHRY and CDR2 SYGVKD. Trimming took 0 bases from V and 8 from J, leaving 13 bases between them.

This sequence joins TRBV19 and TRBJ1-2, with D uncertain. The V gene's germline CDR1 is LNHDA and CDR2 SQIVND (reference sequence). Trimming stripped 9 bases from V and 0 bases from J, with 11 bases between. CDR3 size: 13 residues. Written as DNA, the CDR3 is TGTGCCAGCGGAGTTGAAGCTAACTATGGCTACACCTTC. Encoded protein: CASGVEANYGYTF.

V is TRBV7-9 and J is TRBJ1-2; D not certain. Per germline, CDR1 SEHNR and CDR2 FQNEAQ (reference sequence). Trimming pared 1 base from V and 9 bases from J, leaving 12 bases between. The CDR3 spans 13 residues. CDR3 DNA: TGTGCCAGCAGCTTAGATGACCCGGGTAGCTACACCTTC. Protein: CASSLDDPGSYTF.

The CDR3 bases are TGTGCCAGCGGAACCGGGACAGGCCGCTACGAGCAGTACGTC. Protein sequence: CASGTGTGRYEQYV. V usage is TRBV11-2 and J usage is TRBJ2-7; 8 bases line up with TRBD1. This CDR3 is 14 amino acids long. From germline, CDR1 is SGHAT and CDR2 FQNNGV. V was clipped by 8 bases and J by 3 bases; unmatched bases: 9.

J is TRBJ1-6 and V is TRBV7-8, with D hard to call. Germline loops: CDR1 SGHVS, CDR2 FQNEAQ. Between the trimmed V and J ends, which lost 5 bases and 11 bases, there was a span of 19 bases. The CDR3 runs 15 residues. The CDR3 region has the DNA TGTGCCAGCAGCCCCCGAGGGCAGATTCGACCACCCCTCCACTTT. Translating gives CASSPRGQIRPPLHF.

This chain uses TRBV7-4 with TRBJ1-2; 9 bases match TRBD1. Germline V lookup: CDR1 SGHVT, CDR2 SQSDAQ. Unmatched junction bases numbered 6, after V lost 5 bases and J lost 5 bases. This CDR3 region has 14 residues. The CDR3 DNA follows: TGTGCCAGCAGCGCAAGGGACAGGGTATATGGCTACACCTTC. It encodes CASSARDRVYGYTF.

The chain employs TRBV27 and TRBJ1-5; no clear D. The CDR3 has 14 amino acids. The V end was cut by 2 bases, the J end by 5 bases, with 10 bases between. Germline-derived CDR1 and CDR2 are MNHEY and SMNVEV (reference sequence). Here the CDR3 DNA reads TGTGCCAGCAGTTTAGGAGGGTTCGATCAGCCCCAGCATTTT. Amino acid sequence: CASSLGGFDQPQHF.

The chain couples TRBV9 to TRBJ1-5; TRBD1 matches 10 bases. The CDR3 contains 14 residues. The V segment lost 3 bases and the J segment 7 bases; nucleotides outside the gene matches: 4. Germline V lookup: CDR1 SGDLS, CDR2 YYNGEE. CDR3 sequence: CASSAGTGVQPQHF. The DNA of the CDR3 is TGTGCCAGCAGCGCCGGGACAGGGGTGCAGCCCCAGCATTTT.

V gene TRBV5-6 combines with J gene TRBJ2-1; 11 bases fit TRBD2. Trimming cost V 3 bases and J 5 bases; bases outside gene matches: 4. The CDR3 contains 15 residues. Germline-derived CDR1 and CDR2 are SGHDT and YYEEEE. CDR3 sequence reads: CASSYGTSGDNEQFF. CDR3 coding DNA: TGTGCCAGCAGCTACGGGACTAGCGGTGACAATGAGCAGTTCTTC. Complete variable domain (other parts from reference TRBV5-6 and TRBJ2-1): DAGVTQSPTHLIKTRGQQVTLRCSPKSGHDTVSWYQQALGQGPQFIFQYYEEEERQRGNFPDRFSGHQFPNYSSELNVNALLLGDSALYLCASSYGTSGDNEQFFGPGTRLTVL.

To note about this clone: Within the sample, other DNA sequences also encode this same CDR3. V usage is TRBV5-6 and J usage is TRBJ1-5; 8 bases fit TRBD1. V shed 3 bases and J 5 bases; nucleotides not matched to a gene: 4. The V gene's germline CDR1 is SGHDT and CDR2 YYEEEE. The CDR3 covers 14 residues. The CDR3 protein is CASSSGQGDQPQHF. The CDR3 DNA sequence: TGTGCCAGCAGCTCTGGACAGGGAGATCAGCCCCAGCATTTT. The whole variable domain, filled in from reference TRBV5-6 and TRBJ1-5, reads DAGVTQSPTHLIKTRGQQVTLRCSPKSGHDTVSWYQQALGQGPQFIFQYYEEEERQRGNFPDRFSGHQFPNYSSELNVNALLLGDSALYLCASSSGQGDQPQHFGDGTRLSIL.

The chain recombines TRBV14 with TRBJ1-6; D unresolved. CDR3 size: 13 residues. Trimming stripped 6 bases from V and 8 bases from J, with 11 bases between. The germline gives CDR1 SGHDN, CDR2 FVKESK. CDR3 loop: CASSVRGDSPLHF. DNA of the CDR3: TGTGCCAGCAGTGTCCGGGGTGATTCACCCCTCCACTTT.

The V and J genes are TRBV7-9 and TRBJ2-3; a possible D gene is TRBD2 (6 bases). The CDR3 runs 15 residues. Germline CDR1 is SEHNR and CDR2 is FQNEAQ (reference sequence). V lost 1 base and J 4 bases, leaving 12 bases between the germline ends. The CDR3 protein is CASSLGAGPADTQYF. As DNA, the CDR3 is TGTGCCAGCAGCTTAGGGGCGGGACCGGCAGATACGCAGTATTTT.

The chain couples TRBV4-2 to TRBJ2-3; D uncertain. The CDR3 is 16 amino acids. V was shortened by 0 bases and J by 3 bases, with 13 bases between the two germline ends. Per germline, CDR1 LGHNA and CDR2 YNFKEQ. CDR3 coding DNA: TGTGCCAGCAGCCAAGATGGTTGGCAGGAAACAGATACGCAGTATTTT. It encodes CASSQDGWQETDTQYF.

V gene TRBV2 combines with J gene TRBJ2-5, with D unresolved. Germline CDR1 reads SNHLY; CDR2 reads FYNNEI. Trimming left V 6 bases short and J 2 bases short, with 10 bases between. The CDR3 spans 13 residues. The DNA for the CDR3 is TGTGCCAGCAGAATCCAGATGCAAGAGACCCAGTACTTC. It translates to CASRIQMQETQYF.

CDR3 region: CASSQELGAGFTEAFF. The DNA of the CDR3 is TGCGCCAGCAGCCAAGAATTAGGTGCGGGGTTCACTGAAGCTTTCTTT. The genes are TRBV4-3 and TRBJ1-1; D unclear. Germline V CDR1 and CDR2: LGHNA, YSLEER. The CDR3 is 16 amino acids. V was cut by 0 bases and J by 4 bases, with 15 bases left in between.

This chain connects TRBV20-1 to TRBJ2-1, with a possible D match to TRBD1 (6 bases). CDR1 DFQATT and CDR2 SNEGSKA come from the germline V gene (reference sequence). Between the trimmed V and J ends, which lost 1 base and 10 bases, there was a span of 8 bases. CDR3 length equals 11 residues. The CDR3 sequence is CSARVDREQFF. CDR3 bases: TGCAGTGCTAGAGTAGACAGGGAGCAGTTCTTC.

In nucleotides, the CDR3 is TGTGCCAGTACCTCCAACCCGGGACAGGGTTCTGGCTACACCTTC. Protein product: CASTSNPGQGSGYTF. V is TRBV19 and J is TRBJ1-2; the match to TRBD1 covers 9 bases. The CDR3 loop spans 15 amino acids. Trimming cost V 7 bases and J 7 bases; bases outside gene matches: 13. From germline, CDR1 is LNHDA and CDR2 SQIVND (reference sequence).

The chain is built from TRBV6-5 and TRBJ1-5, with TRBD1 matching over 7 bases. The CDR3 covers 14 residues. In germline, CDR1 is MNHEY, CDR2 SVGAGI. Trimming removed 2 bases from V and 3 bases from J; junction bases left unmatched: 1. The CDR3 reads CASSYTGANQPQHF. The CDR3 DNA is TGTGCCAGCAGTTACACAGGGGCCAATCAGCCCCAGCATTTT.

The V gene is TRBV6-1, the J gene TRBJ1-2, with TRBD1 as a possible D gene (5 bases). The germline V gene has CDR1 MNHNS and CDR2 SASEGT. CDR3 length: 15 residues. The V gene lost 7 bases and the J gene lost 0 bases, with 15 bases spanning the gap. The CDR3 reads CASNERRGSNYGYTF. In nucleotides, the CDR3 is TGTGCCAGCAACGAGAGGAGGGGCTCTAACTATGGCTACACCTTC.

V usage is TRBV19 and J usage is TRBJ1-3; TRBD1 aligns across 7 bases. The germline gives CDR1 LNHDA, CDR2 SQIVND (reference sequence). The CDR3 is 17 residues long. V trimming: 5 bases; J trimming: 0 bases; junction bases outside the gene matches: 10. This CDR3 reads CASSPFPGQLSGNTIYF. DNA of the CDR3: TGTGCCAGTAGTCCCTTCCCGGGACAGCTCTCTGGAAACACCATATATTTT.

The chain joins TRBV5-6 to TRBJ2-2; tentative D call: TRBD1 (6 bases). Germline CDR1 is SGHDT and CDR2 is YYEEEE. This CDR3 contains 16 residues. Trimming took 1 base from V and 1 from J, leaving 11 bases between them. Here the CDR3 reads CASSLPTGLNTGELFF. CDR3 sequence (DNA): TGTGCCAGCAGCTTGCCCACAGGGTTGAACACCGGGGAGCTGTTTTTT.

V is TRBV18 and J is TRBJ1-6; the match to TRBD1 covers 7 bases. This CDR3 contains 15 residues. The V gene end was trimmed by 3 bases and the J gene end by 10 bases; junction bases not matched to a gene: 9. Germline CDR1 is KGHSH and CDR2 is LQKENI. The CDR3: CASSPQSTGESPLHF. The CDR3 DNA reads TGTGCCAGCTCACCGCAGTCTACAGGGGAATCACCCCTCCACTTT.

The chain couples TRBV5-6 to TRBJ1-1; 7 nucleotides line up with TRBD1. Germline V gives CDR1 SGHDT, CDR2 YYEEEE. The CDR3 is 13 residues long. After removal of 0 bases from V and 11 bases from J, the junction contained 7 bases not matched to a gene. The CDR3 spells CASSLGLGGYAFF. The CDR3 DNA sequence: TGTGCCAGCAGCTTGGGCCTAGGGGGCTACGCTTTCTTT.

The chain employs TRBV9 and TRBJ2-1, with D unclear. Trimming shortened V by 4 bases and J by 5 bases, and 10 bases separated the two germline ends. The CDR3 sequence is 13 residues long. CDR1 and CDR2 (germline): SGDLS, YYNGEE. The CDR3 nucleotides read TGTGCCAGCAGCCCTCCTCTCGACAATGAGCAGTTCTTC. Its protein product is CASSPPLDNEQFF.

The rearrangement joins TRBV4-1 to TRBJ2-1; weak D call: TRBD1 (6 bases). The ends were cut back, 4 bases at V and 1 base at J, with 17 bases in the middle. Germline values: CDR1 MGHRA, CDR2 YSYEKL. The CDR3 length is 17 residues. The DNA of the CDR3 is TGCGCCAGCAGCCCAGGAACAGGGCAAGTATCCTACAATGAGCAGTTCTTC. It is translated as CASSPGTGQVSYNEQFF.

The CDR3: CASSQAVGGPVHEQFF. The CDR3 coding sequence is TGTGCCAGCAGCCAAGCTGTGGGGGGGCCGGTCCATGAGCAGTTCTTC. This chain links TRBV4-2 with TRBJ2-1, with D maybe TRBD2 (7 bases). This CDR3 region has 16 residues. In germline, CDR1 is LGHNA, CDR2 YNFKEQ. The ends were cut back, 1 base at V and 8 bases at J, with 18 bases in the middle.

With regard to this clone: This sample includes further DNA sequences coding for the same CDR3. The chain joins TRBV4-3 to TRBJ1-6, with 7 bases lining up with TRBD1. Germline values: CDR1 LGHNA, CDR2 YSLEER. V lost 1 base to trimming and J lost 9 bases; unmatched junction nucleotides: 3. This CDR3 comprises 14 residues. CDR3 protein: CASSQVTGISPLHF. CDR3 DNA: TGCGCCAGCAGCCAAGTGACAGGGATTTCACCCCTCCACTTT.

The CDR3 nucleotides read TGTGCCAGTACCCGGGACAGATCGGGGCAAGAGACCCAGTACTTC. This codes for CASTRDRSGQETQYF. This chain connects TRBV19 to TRBJ2-5, with 7 bases that match TRBD1. The junction had 10 bases not matched to a gene; V was cut back by 7 bases and J by 2 bases. This CDR3 is 15 amino acids long. CDR1 and CDR2 from the germline V gene are LNHDA and SQIVND (reference sequence).